The T cell receptor beta chain described here comes from a study of PD-L1 blockade in urothelial cancer. Study-level information: Male sex and bladder-origin urothelial cancer were recorded for about 90% of the 29 patients.

Using immunoSEQ multiplex PCR, the repertoire was profiled, and TCRdb retains in-frame clones only, with some absent. The sample carries some 100,000 clones, about 89% recorded once. The germline V gene encodes CDR1 LGHNT and CDR2 FRNRAP. The CDR3 consists of 13 residues. V was clipped by 0 bases and J by 7 bases, with 6 bases between them. Documented time point: pretreatment peripheral blood. The rearrangement uses TRBV12-5 and TRBJ2-2, with no clear D. The sequence was collected from a woman aged 80 or over with urothelial cancer. The sample in question was PBMCs, obtained around atezolizumab (anti-PD-L1) treatment. CDR3 amino acids: CASGLVSGGELFF. CDR3 nucleotide sequence: TGTGCTAGTGGTTTGGTATCAGGCGGGGAGCTGTTTTTT. The complete variable domain, with remaining parts taken from reference TRBV12-5 and TRBJ2-2, reads DARVTQTPRHKVTEMGQEVTMRCQPILGHNTVFWYRQTMMQGLELLAYFRNRAPLDDSGMPKDRFSAEMPDATLATLKIQPSEPRDSAVYFCASGLVSGGELFFGEGSRLTVL.